Listed below are T cell receptor beta chains from one sample, sequenced in a study of CDR3 diversity in severe acne. TCRdb recomputed calls from the PCR reads with MiXCR, one row per CDR3 protein. The data show roughly 100,000 distinct CDR3 sequences, approximately 47% seen once. Material for sequencing was blood. These receptors were collected from a male donor with acne. The CDR3 runs from the conserved cysteine through the conserved F or W. The order of the fields is clone size, V gene, CDR3 length, D gene, J gene, CDR3 protein, CDR3 DNA. A D gene is named only where the DNA matches it firmly. Only part of the rows carry a size: once, few, many, or a class if the clone is expanded.

clone size: NA
V gene: TRBV6-1
CDR3 length: 13
D gene: NA
J gene: TRBJ1-2
CDR3 protein: CASSEGQGNGYTF
CDR3 DNA: TGTGCCAGCAGTGAAGGTCAGGGGAATGGCTACACCTTC

clone size: many
V gene: TRBV7-8
CDR3 length: 17
D gene: TRBD1
J gene: TRBJ1-3
CDR3 protein: CASSFAPQGGSGNTIYF
CDR3 DNA: TGTGCCAGCAGCTTTGCCCCTCAGGGGGGCTCTGGAAACACCATATATTTT

clone size: NA
V gene: TRBV7-6
CDR3 length: 16
D gene: TRBD2
J gene: TRBJ2-5
CDR3 protein: CASSLRLAGVRETQYF
CDR3 DNA: TGTGCCAGCAGCTTAAGACTAGCGGGAGTTCGAGAGACCCAGTACTTC

clone size: NA
V gene: TRBV25-1
CDR3 length: 15
D gene: NA
J gene: TRBJ1-2
CDR3 protein: CASSEEGSGFYGYTF
CDR3 DNA: TGTGCCAGCAGTGAAGAAGGGAGTGGGTTCTATGGCTACACCTTC

clone size: NA
V gene: TRBV7-2
CDR3 length: 18
D gene: TRBD2
J gene: TRBJ2-7
CDR3 protein: CASSRSGRANSLYYEQYF
CDR3 DNA: TGTGCCAGCAGCCGCAGCGGGAGGGCCAATAGTTTGTACTACGAGCAGTACTTC

clone size: NA
V gene: TRBV5-6
CDR3 length: 18
D gene: NA
J gene: TRBJ1-2
CDR3 protein: CASSSFDPGGNTGDQNTF
CDR3 DNA: TGTGCCAGCAGCTCCTTTGATCCGGGGGGGAACACCGGGGACCAAAACACCTTC

clone size: many
V gene: TRBV19
CDR3 length: 12
D gene: NA
J gene: TRBJ2-7
CDR3 protein: CASSSGSYEQYF
CDR3 DNA: TGTGCCAGTAGTTCGGGGTCCTACGAGCAGTACTTC

clone size: NA
V gene: TRBV6-2/TRBV6-3
CDR3 length: 13
D gene: TRBD1
J gene: TRBJ1-2
CDR3 protein: CASSAAGGYGYTF
CDR3 DNA: TGTGCCAGCTCCGCGGCAGGGGGCTATGGCTACACCTTC

clone size: NA
V gene: TRBV7-9
CDR3 length: 14
D gene: TRBD1
J gene: TRBJ1-2
CDR3 protein: CASSPGTGVSGYTF
CDR3 DNA: TGTGCCAGCAGCCCGGGGACAGGGGTCTCTGGCTACACCTTC

clone size: NA
V gene: TRBV7-4
CDR3 length: 15
D gene: NA
J gene: TRBJ2-3
CDR3 protein: CASSLGTVSTDTQYF
CDR3 DNA: TGTGCCAGCAGCTTAGGGACAGTCAGCACAGATACGCAGTATTTT

clone size: NA
V gene: TRBV5-1
CDR3 length: 17
D gene: TRBD1
J gene: TRBJ1-2
CDR3 protein: CASSLGQGQGPNYGYTF
CDR3 DNA: TGCGCCAGCAGCCTGGGACAGGGACAGGGCCCTAACTATGGCTACACCTTC

clone size: few
V gene: TRBV19
CDR3 length: 16
D gene: NA
J gene: TRBJ1-2
CDR3 protein: CASSIPRSATDYGYTF
CDR3 DNA: TGTGCCAGTAGTATTCCGCGGTCAGCAACTGACTATGGCTACACCTTC

clone size: NA
V gene: TRBV9
CDR3 length: 14
D gene: TRBD1
J gene: TRBJ1-2
CDR3 protein: CASSVRDSYYGYTF
CDR3 DNA: TGTGCCAGCAGCGTGAGGGACAGCTACTATGGCTACACCTTC

clone size: many
V gene: TRBV25-1
CDR3 length: 14
D gene: NA
J gene: TRBJ1-5
CDR3 protein: CASADRRGNQPQHF
CDR3 DNA: TGTGCCAGCGCGGACCGCAGGGGCAATCAGCCCCAGCATTTT

clone size: NA
V gene: TRBV29-1
CDR3 length: 16
D gene: TRBD1
J gene: TRBJ1-2
CDR3 protein: CSVDVPGQPLGYGYTF
CDR3 DNA: TGCAGCGTTGACGTCCCGGGACAGCCGCTGGGCTATGGCTACACCTTC

clone size: NA
V gene: TRBV9
CDR3 length: 14
D gene: NA
J gene: TRBJ2-2
CDR3 protein: CASSVQWSTGELFF
CDR3 DNA: TGTGCCAGCAGCGTTCAATGGTCCACCGGGGAGCTGTTTTTT

clone size: NA
V gene: TRBV24-1
CDR3 length: 14
D gene: TRBD1
J gene: TRBJ1-2
CDR3 protein: CATSDLGQGGGYTF
CDR3 DNA: TGTGCCACCAGTGACCTGGGACAGGGAGGTGGCTACACCTTC

clone size: NA
V gene: TRBV19
CDR3 length: 16
D gene: TRBD1
J gene: TRBJ2-3
CDR3 protein: CASRRGRQGACGEQYF
CDR3 DNA: TGTGCCAGTAGGCGGGGCCGACAGGGGGCTTGCGGTGAGCAGTATTTT

clone size: NA
V gene: TRBV6-2/TRBV6-3
CDR3 length: 14
D gene: NA
J gene: TRBJ2-2
CDR3 protein: CAMQGQANTGELFF
CDR3 DNA: TGTGCCATGCAGGGTCAAGCGAACACCGGGGAGCTGTTTTTT

clone size: few
V gene: TRBV29-1
CDR3 length: 13
D gene: NA
J gene: TRBJ2-5
CDR3 protein: CSVEDGHVRDQYF
CDR3 DNA: TGCAGCGTTGAAGATGGGCACGTACGTGACCAGTACTTC

clone size: many
V gene: TRBV7-6
CDR3 length: 16
D gene: TRBD2
J gene: TRBJ2-7
CDR3 protein: CASSLRASGSTYEQYF
CDR3 DNA: TGTGCCAGCAGCTTACGGGCTAGCGGAAGTACCTACGAGCAGTACTTC

clone size: once
V gene: TRBV24-1
CDR3 length: 13
D gene: NA
J gene: TRBJ1-5
CDR3 protein: CATSDLSDQPQHF
CDR3 DNA: TGTGCCACCAGTGATTTGAGCGACCAGCCCCAGCATTTT

clone size: NA
V gene: TRBV15
CDR3 length: 16
D gene: NA
J gene: TRBJ2-7
CDR3 protein: CATSRESPGRFYEQYF
CDR3 DNA: TGTGCCACCAGCAGAGAAAGTCCTGGACGGTTTTACGAGCAGTACTTC

clone size: NA
V gene: TRBV20-1
CDR3 length: 14
D gene: TRBD1
J gene: TRBJ1-2
CDR3 protein: CSARSDRGTSGYTF
CDR3 DNA: TGCAGTGCTAGGTCGGACAGGGGGACGAGTGGCTACACCTTC

clone size: NA
V gene: TRBV20-1
CDR3 length: 15
D gene: TRBD2
J gene: TRBJ2-1
CDR3 protein: CSARDVTSGGGEQFF
CDR3 DNA: TGCAGTGCTAGAGATGTAACTAGCGGGGGGGGGGAGCAGTTCTTC